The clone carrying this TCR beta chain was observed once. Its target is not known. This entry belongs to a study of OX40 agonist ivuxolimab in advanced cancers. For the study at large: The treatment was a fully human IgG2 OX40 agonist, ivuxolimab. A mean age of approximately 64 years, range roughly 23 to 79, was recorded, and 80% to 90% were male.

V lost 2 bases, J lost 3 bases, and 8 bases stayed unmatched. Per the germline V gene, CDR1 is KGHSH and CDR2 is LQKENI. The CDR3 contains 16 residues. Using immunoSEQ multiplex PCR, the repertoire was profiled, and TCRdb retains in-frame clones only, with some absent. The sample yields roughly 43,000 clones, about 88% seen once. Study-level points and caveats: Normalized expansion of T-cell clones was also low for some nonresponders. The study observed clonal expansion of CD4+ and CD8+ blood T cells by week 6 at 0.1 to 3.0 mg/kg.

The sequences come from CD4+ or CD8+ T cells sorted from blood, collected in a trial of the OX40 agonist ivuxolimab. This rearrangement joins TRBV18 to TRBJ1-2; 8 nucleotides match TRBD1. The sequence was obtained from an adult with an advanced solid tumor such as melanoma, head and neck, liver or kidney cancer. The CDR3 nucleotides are TGTGCCAGCTCACCAGAGACAGGGGCCGGGTACTATGGCTACACCTTC. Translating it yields CASSPETGAGYYGYTF. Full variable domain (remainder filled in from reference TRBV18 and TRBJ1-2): NAGVMQNPRHLVRRRGQEARLRCSPMKGHSHVYWYRQLPEEGLKFMVYLQKENIIDESGMPKERFSAEFPKEGPSILRIQQVVRGDSAAYFCASSPETGAGYYGYTFGSGTRLTVV.